This entry concerns a single T cell receptor (beta chain). This sample is part of a study of blood T cell repertoires in COVID-19. For the study at large: T cells, B-cell-depleted T cells, or PBMCs provided the cDNA or gDNA that served as material.

The CDR3 is 16 amino acids. The V gene's germline CDR1 is SGHDT and CDR2 YYEEEE. V was trimmed by 6 bases and J by 0 bases, leaving 16 bases between them. Clones were read by immunoSEQ multiplex PCR, and TCRdb kept only the in-frame ones, dropping some. Altogether around 81,000 clones are present, around nine tenths being singletons, with the ten largest covering around 4.8%. The sample taken for sequencing was peripheral blood. The sequence came from a woman older than 75 with acute or convalescent COVID-19. The rearrangement joins TRBV5-6 to TRBJ2-1; weak D call: TRBD2 (7 bases). CDR3 amino acids: CASTWGGGSSYNEQFF. CDR3 nucleotides: TGTGCCAGCACCTGGGGGGGCGGGAGCTCCTACAATGAGCAGTTCTTC. Filled out from reference TRBV5-6 and TRBJ2-1, the complete variable domain reads DAGVTQSPTHLIKTRGQQVTLRCSPKSGHDTVSWYQQALGQGPQFIFQYYEEEERQRGNFPDRFSGHQFPNYSSELNVNALLLGDSALYLCASTWGGGSSYNEQFFGPGTRLTVL.